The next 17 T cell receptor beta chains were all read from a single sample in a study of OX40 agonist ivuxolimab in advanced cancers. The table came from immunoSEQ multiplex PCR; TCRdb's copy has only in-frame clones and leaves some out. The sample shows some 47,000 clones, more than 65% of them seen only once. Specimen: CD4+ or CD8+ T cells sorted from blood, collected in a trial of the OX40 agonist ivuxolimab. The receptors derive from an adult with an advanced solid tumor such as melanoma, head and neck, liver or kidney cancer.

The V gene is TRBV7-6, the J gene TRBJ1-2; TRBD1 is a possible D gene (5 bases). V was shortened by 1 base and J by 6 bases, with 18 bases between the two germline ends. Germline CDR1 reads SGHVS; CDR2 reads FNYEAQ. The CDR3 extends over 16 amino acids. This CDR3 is CASSLGRGTGGHGYTF. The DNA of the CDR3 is TGTGCCAGCAGCTTAGGGCGGGGCACAGGCGGACATGGCTACACCTTC.

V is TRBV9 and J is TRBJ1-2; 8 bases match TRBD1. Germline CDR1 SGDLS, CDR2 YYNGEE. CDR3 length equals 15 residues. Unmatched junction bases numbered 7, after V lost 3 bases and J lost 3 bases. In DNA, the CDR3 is TGTGCCAGCAGCGCCCAGGGGGCGCTTCACTATGGCTACACCTTC. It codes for CASSAQGALHYGYTF. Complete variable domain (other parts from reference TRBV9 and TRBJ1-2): DSGVTQTPKHLITATGQRVTLRCSPRSGDLSVYWYQQSLDQGLQFLIQYYNGEERAKGNILERFSAQQFPDLHSELNLSSLELGDSALYFCASSAQGALHYGYTFGSGTRLTVV.

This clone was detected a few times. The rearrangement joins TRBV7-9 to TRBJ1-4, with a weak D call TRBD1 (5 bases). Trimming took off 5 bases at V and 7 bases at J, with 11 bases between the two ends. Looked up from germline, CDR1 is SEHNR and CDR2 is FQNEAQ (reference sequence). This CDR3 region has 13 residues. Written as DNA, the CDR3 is TGTGCCAGCAGCCGGGGGAGTCTTGAAAAACTGTTTTTT. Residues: CASSRGSLEKLFF.

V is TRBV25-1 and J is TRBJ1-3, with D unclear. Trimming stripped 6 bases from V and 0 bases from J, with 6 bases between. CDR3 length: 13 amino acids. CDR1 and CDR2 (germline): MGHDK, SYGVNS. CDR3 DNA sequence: TGTGCCAGCAGGGCCAACTCTGGAAACACCATATATTTT. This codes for CASRANSGNTIYF. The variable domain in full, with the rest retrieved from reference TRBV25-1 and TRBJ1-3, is EADIYQTPRYLVIGTGKKITLECSQTMGHDKMYWYQQDPGMELHLIHYSYGVNSTEKGDLSSESTVSRIRTEHFPLTLESARPSHTSQYLCASRANSGNTIYFGEGSWLTVV.

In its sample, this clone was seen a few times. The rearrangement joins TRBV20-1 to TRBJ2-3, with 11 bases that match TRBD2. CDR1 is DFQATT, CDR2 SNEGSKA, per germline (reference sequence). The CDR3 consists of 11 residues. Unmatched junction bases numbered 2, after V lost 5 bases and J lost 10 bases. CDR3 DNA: TGCAGTGCTCCGGGACTAGCGGCGCAGTATTTT. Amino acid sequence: CSAPGLAAQYF.

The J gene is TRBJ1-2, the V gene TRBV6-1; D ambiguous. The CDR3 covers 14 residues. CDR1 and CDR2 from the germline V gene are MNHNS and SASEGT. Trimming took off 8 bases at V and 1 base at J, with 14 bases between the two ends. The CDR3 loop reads CASESTTDNYGYTF. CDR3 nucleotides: TGTGCCAGCGAATCCACGACCGATAACTATGGCTACACCTTC.

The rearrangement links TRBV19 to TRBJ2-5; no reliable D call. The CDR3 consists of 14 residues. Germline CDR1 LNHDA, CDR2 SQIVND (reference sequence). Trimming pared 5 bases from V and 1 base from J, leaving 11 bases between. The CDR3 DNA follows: TGTGCCAGTAGTCCCAAGACCAGCCAAGAGACCCAGTACTTC. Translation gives CASSPKTSQETQYF.

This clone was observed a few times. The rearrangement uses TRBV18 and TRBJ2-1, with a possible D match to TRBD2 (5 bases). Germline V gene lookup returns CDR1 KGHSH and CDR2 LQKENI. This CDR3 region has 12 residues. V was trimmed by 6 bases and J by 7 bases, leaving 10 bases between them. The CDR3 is CASSLALNEQFF. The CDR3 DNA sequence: TGTGCCAGCTCCCTAGCTTTAAATGAGCAGTTCTTC.

The CDR3 protein is CASSRTNTEAFF. The CDR3 DNA reads as TGTGCCAGCAGTAGGACGAACACTGAAGCTTTCTTT. This chain joins TRBV2 and TRBJ1-1; no firm D call. CDR1 is SNHLY and CDR2 is FYNNEI in the germline V gene. The CDR3 is 12 amino acids. Trimming took 5 bases from V and 1 from J, leaving 5 bases between them. The entire variable domain, with the rest obtained from reference TRBV2 and TRBJ1-1, is as follows: EPEVTQTPSHQVTQMGQEVILRCVPISNHLYFYWYRQILGQKVEFLVSFYNNEISEKSEIFDDQFSVERPDGSNFTLKIRSTKLEDSAMYFCASSRTNTEAFFGQGTRLTVV.

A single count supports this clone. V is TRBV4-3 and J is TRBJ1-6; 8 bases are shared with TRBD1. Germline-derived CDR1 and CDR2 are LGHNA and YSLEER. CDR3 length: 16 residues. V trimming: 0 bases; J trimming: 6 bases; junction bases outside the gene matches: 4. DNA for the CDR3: TGCGCCAGCAGCCAAGAGCAGGGACAGGCTAATTCACCCCTCCACTTT. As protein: CASSQEQGQANSPLHF.

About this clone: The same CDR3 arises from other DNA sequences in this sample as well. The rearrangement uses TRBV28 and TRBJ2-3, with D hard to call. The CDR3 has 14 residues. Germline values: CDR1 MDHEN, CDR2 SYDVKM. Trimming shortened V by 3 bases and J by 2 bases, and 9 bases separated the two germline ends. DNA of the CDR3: TGTGCCAGCAGTTTGGACCGCAACACAGATACGCAGTATTTT. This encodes CASSLDRNTDTQYF.

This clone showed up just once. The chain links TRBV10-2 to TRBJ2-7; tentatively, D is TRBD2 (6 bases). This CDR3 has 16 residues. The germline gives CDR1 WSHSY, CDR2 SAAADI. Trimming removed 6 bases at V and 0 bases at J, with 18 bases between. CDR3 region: CASRDHLGGTSYEQYF. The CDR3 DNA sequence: TGCGCCAGCAGGGACCATTTGGGCGGGACCTCCTACGAGCAGTACTTC.

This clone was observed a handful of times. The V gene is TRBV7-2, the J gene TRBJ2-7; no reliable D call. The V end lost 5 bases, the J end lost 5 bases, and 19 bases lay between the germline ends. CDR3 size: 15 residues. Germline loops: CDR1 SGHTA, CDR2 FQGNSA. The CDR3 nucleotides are TGTGCCAGCAGCGAATATGGGTGGGCCAGTAACGAGCAGTACTTC. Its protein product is CASSEYGWASNEQYF.

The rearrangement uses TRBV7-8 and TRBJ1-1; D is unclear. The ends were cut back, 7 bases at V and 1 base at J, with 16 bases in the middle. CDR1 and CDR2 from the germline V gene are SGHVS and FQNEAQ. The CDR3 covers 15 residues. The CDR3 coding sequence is TGTGCCAGCAACCCTCTGGATCCCGGGAACACTGAAGCTTTCTTT. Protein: CASNPLDPGNTEAFF.

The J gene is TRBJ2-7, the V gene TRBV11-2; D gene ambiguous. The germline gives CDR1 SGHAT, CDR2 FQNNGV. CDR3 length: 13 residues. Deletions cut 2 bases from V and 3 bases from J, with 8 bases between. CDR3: CASSLSPSYEQYF. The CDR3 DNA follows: TGTGCCAGCAGCTTATCCCCCAGCTACGAGCAGTACTTC.

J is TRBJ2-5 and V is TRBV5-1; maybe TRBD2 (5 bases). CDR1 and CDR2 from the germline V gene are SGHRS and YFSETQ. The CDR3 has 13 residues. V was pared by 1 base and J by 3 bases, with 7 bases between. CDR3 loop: CASSLPGKETQYF. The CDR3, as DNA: TGCGCCAGCAGCTTGCCCGGGAAAGAGACCCAGTACTTC.

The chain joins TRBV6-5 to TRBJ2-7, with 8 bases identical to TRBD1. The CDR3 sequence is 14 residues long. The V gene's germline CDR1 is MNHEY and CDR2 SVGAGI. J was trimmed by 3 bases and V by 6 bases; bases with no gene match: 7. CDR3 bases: TGTGCCAGCAGCTTCGACAGGGGACACTACGAGCAGTACTTC. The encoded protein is CASSFDRGHYEQYF.